This is a list of T cell receptor beta chains from one sample in a study of CD8 T cells in ankylosing spondylitis. TCRdb re-derived calls from the 5' RACE reads in MiXCR, one entry per CDR3 protein. The sample contains around 540,000 distinct CDR3 sequences, roughly 13% of which appear only once. Source material: blood, either unsorted or a sorted T cell fraction (not recorded which). These receptors all come from a male donor with ankylosing spondylitis. The CDR3 runs from the conserved cysteine through the conserved F or W. The order of the fields is D gene, J gene, V gene, clone size, CDR3 protein, CDR3 DNA. The D gene is left open where the match is weak. Size tells how often a clone was seen (once, few, many) or the class of an expanded clone, and some rows leave it out.

D gene: -
J gene: TRBJ2-2
V gene: TRBV7-9
clone size: -
CDR3 protein: CASGSGQVNTGELFF
CDR3 DNA: TGTGCCAGCGGGTCCGGCCAGGTGAACACCGGGGAGCTGTTTTTT

D gene: TRBD2
J gene: TRBJ2-1
V gene: TRBV5-1
clone size: -
CDR3 protein: CASSSRPLAGGPNEQFF
CDR3 DNA: TGCGCCAGCAGCTCGCGCCCACTAGCGGGAGGGCCTAATGAGCAGTTCTTC

D gene: -
J gene: TRBJ1-2
V gene: TRBV12-3/TRBV12-4
clone size: -
CDR3 protein: CACSSREYRPGGYGYTF
CDR3 DNA: TGTGCCTGCAGTAGCCGGGAGTATCGGCCCGGGGGCTATGGCTACACCTTC

D gene: -
J gene: TRBJ2-1
V gene: TRBV5-1
clone size: -
CDR3 protein: CASSLRDSLGGEQIF
CDR3 DNA: TGCGCCAGCAGCTTGAGGGACTCCTTGGGGGGTGAGCAGATCTTC

D gene: -
J gene: TRBJ1-2
V gene: TRBV5-1
clone size: -
CDR3 protein: CASSFTGRPLYGYTF
CDR3 DNA: TGCGCCAGCAGCTTTACCGGAAGGCCGTTATATGGCTACACCTTC

D gene: -
J gene: TRBJ1-5
V gene: TRBV6-1
clone size: few
CDR3 protein: CASSDQGPSGQPQHF
CDR3 DNA: TGTGCCAGCAGTGACCAGGGTCCTAGCGGGCAGCCCCAGCATTTT

D gene: -
J gene: TRBJ2-2
V gene: TRBV24-1
clone size: few
CDR3 protein: CATSDLQRDTGELFF
CDR3 DNA: TGTGCCACCAGTGATTTGCAACGGGACACCGGGGAGCTGTTTTTT

D gene: TRBD1
J gene: TRBJ1-1
V gene: TRBV3-1
clone size: many
CDR3 protein: CASSHHPGQGGTEAFF
CDR3 DNA: TGTGCCAGCAGCCATCACCCGGGACAGGGGGGCACTGAAGCTTTCTTT

D gene: -
J gene: TRBJ2-1
V gene: TRBV6-5
clone size: few
CDR3 protein: CASSYGDSYNEQFF
CDR3 DNA: TGTGCCAGCAGTTACGGCGATTCCTACAATGAGCAGTTCTTC

D gene: -
J gene: TRBJ1-3
V gene: TRBV12-5
clone size: few
CDR3 protein: CASGLGQSFYSGNTIYF
CDR3 DNA: TGTGCTAGTGGTTTGGGACAGTCTTTTTACTCTGGAAACACCATATATTTT

D gene: TRBD1
J gene: TRBJ2-1
V gene: TRBV6-1
clone size: -
CDR3 protein: CASSSAGTGIYNEQFF
CDR3 DNA: TGTGCCAGCAGTAGCGCCGGGACAGGGATATACAATGAGCAGTTCTTC

D gene: TRBD2
J gene: TRBJ2-7
V gene: TRBV10-2
clone size: few
CDR3 protein: CASSPAGGPYEQYF
CDR3 DNA: TGCGCCAGCAGTCCAGCGGGAGGGCCGTACGAGCAGTACTTC

D gene: -
J gene: TRBJ1-6
V gene: TRBV15
clone size: many
CDR3 protein: CATSTWRDPEGALNSPLHF
CDR3 DNA: TGTGCCACCAGCACGTGGAGGGACCCGGAGGGAGCCCTAAATTCACCCCTCCACTTT

D gene: -
J gene: TRBJ1-6
V gene: TRBV12-3/TRBV12-4
clone size: -
CDR3 protein: CASSYGTGSGPLHF
CDR3 DNA: TGTGCCAGCAGTTATGGGACGGGGTCGGGACCCCTCCACTTT

D gene: -
J gene: TRBJ2-5
V gene: TRBV29-1
clone size: -
CDR3 protein: CSVERQPGETQYF
CDR3 DNA: TGCAGCGTTGAACGGCAGCCGGGGGAGACCCAGTACTTC

D gene: TRBD1
J gene: TRBJ2-1
V gene: TRBV10-3
clone size: -
CDR3 protein: CAIGRDSGYNEQFF
CDR3 DNA: TGTGCCATCGGCAGGGACAGTGGATACAATGAGCAGTTCTTC

D gene: TRBD1
J gene: TRBJ1-2
V gene: TRBV11-2
clone size: -
CDR3 protein: CASSPGGGNGYTF
CDR3 DNA: TGTGCCAGCAGCCCAGGGGGCGGGAATGGCTACACCTTC

D gene: -
J gene: TRBJ2-7
V gene: TRBV12-3/TRBV12-4
clone size: -
CDR3 protein: CASSNDWDPYEQYF
CDR3 DNA: TGTGCCAGCAGCAACGACTGGGACCCCTACGAGCAGTACTTC

D gene: -
J gene: TRBJ2-5
V gene: TRBV20-1
clone size: few
CDR3 protein: CSSGFQGNQETQYF
CDR3 DNA: TGCAGCTCGGGATTCCAGGGGAACCAAGAGACCCAGTACTTC

D gene: -
J gene: TRBJ2-1
V gene: TRBV20-1
clone size: few
CDR3 protein: CSASPAASYNEQFF
CDR3 DNA: TGCAGTGCTAGTCCCGCGGCCTCCTACAATGAGCAGTTCTTC

D gene: -
J gene: TRBJ1-2
V gene: TRBV28
clone size: -
CDR3 protein: CASSLTDRSYGYTF
CDR3 DNA: TGTGCCAGCAGTTTAACTGACAGGAGCTATGGCTACACCTTC

D gene: -
J gene: TRBJ1-2
V gene: TRBV18
clone size: many
CDR3 protein: CASSPPVVHGYTF
CDR3 DNA: TGTGCCAGCTCACCACCGGTTGTCCATGGCTACACCTTC

D gene: TRBD2
J gene: TRBJ2-2
V gene: TRBV10-3
clone size: many
CDR3 protein: CAIKSGMNTGELFF
CDR3 DNA: TGTGCCATCAAGAGCGGGATGAACACCGGGGAGCTGTTTTTT

D gene: -
J gene: TRBJ2-1
V gene: TRBV6-2/TRBV6-3
clone size: many
CDR3 protein: CASSYRTFGPYNEQFF
CDR3 DNA: TGTGCCAGCAGTTACCGTACTTTCGGGCCCTACAATGAGCAGTTCTTC

D gene: TRBD2
J gene: TRBJ2-2
V gene: TRBV4-1
clone size: many
CDR3 protein: CASSQNRLLAGETGELFF
CDR3 DNA: TGCGCCAGCAGCCAGAATCGCCTACTAGCGGGAGAAACCGGGGAGCTGTTTTTT

D gene: -
J gene: TRBJ2-1
V gene: TRBV11-2
clone size: few
CDR3 protein: CASSYRAESSYNEQFF
CDR3 DNA: TGTGCCAGCAGCTATAGAGCGGAAAGCTCCTACAATGAGCAGTTCTTC

D gene: TRBD1
J gene: TRBJ2-2
V gene: TRBV19
clone size: -
CDR3 protein: CASSIRSRGLFGELFF
CDR3 DNA: TGTGCCAGTAGTATAAGGTCCAGGGGGCTGTTCGGGGAGCTGTTTTTT

D gene: TRBD1
J gene: TRBJ1-2
V gene: TRBV6-1
clone size: -
CDR3 protein: CASSLDRAKQGGYTF
CDR3 DNA: TGTGCCAGCAGTCTGGACAGGGCGAAGCAGGGTGGCTACACCTTC

D gene: -
J gene: TRBJ1-2
V gene: TRBV7-2
clone size: few
CDR3 protein: CASSLADSYGYTF
CDR3 DNA: TGTGCCAGCAGCTTAGCCGACAGCTATGGCTACACCTTC

D gene: -
J gene: TRBJ2-2
V gene: TRBV11-2
clone size: -
CDR3 protein: CASSLEWDVAGELFF
CDR3 DNA: TGTGCCAGCAGCTTAGAGTGGGACGTGGCCGGGGAGCTGTTTTTT

D gene: -
J gene: TRBJ2-3
V gene: TRBV19
clone size: -
CDR3 protein: CASSTAGTDTQYF
CDR3 DNA: TGTGCCAGTAGTACCGCCGGCACAGATACGCAGTATTTT

D gene: -
J gene: TRBJ2-1
V gene: TRBV12-3/TRBV12-4
clone size: -
CDR3 protein: CASSLLRPGAPMDEQFF
CDR3 DNA: TGTGCCAGCAGTTTACTTCGTCCGGGAGCGCCTATGGATGAGCAGTTCTTC

D gene: -
J gene: TRBJ1-3
V gene: TRBV18
clone size: few
CDR3 protein: CASSPDLYVDTIYF
CDR3 DNA: TGTGCCAGCTCACCAGACTTATATGTCGACACCATATATTTT

D gene: TRBD1
J gene: TRBJ2-5
V gene: TRBV4-1
clone size: few
CDR3 protein: CASSRGQGGLQETQYF
CDR3 DNA: TGCGCCAGCAGCCGCGGACAGGGCGGCCTACAAGAGACCCAGTACTTC

D gene: -
J gene: TRBJ1-4
V gene: TRBV20-1
clone size: -
CDR3 protein: CSASKGLNEKLFF
CDR3 DNA: TGCAGTGCTAGTAAAGGACTAAATGAAAAACTGTTTTTT

D gene: -
J gene: TRBJ1-2
V gene: TRBV5-1
clone size: -
CDR3 protein: CASSSDPGKGYGYTF
CDR3 DNA: TGCGCCAGCAGCTCGGATCCGGGGAAGGGCTATGGCTACACCTTC

D gene: TRBD1
J gene: TRBJ2-1
V gene: TRBV20-1
clone size: -
CDR3 protein: CSASAGTGGNEQFF
CDR3 DNA: TGCAGTGCCTCTGCCGGGACAGGGGGCAATGAGCAGTTCTTC

D gene: TRBD1
J gene: TRBJ1-5
V gene: TRBV2
clone size: -
CDR3 protein: CASSAGTGGRKSHF
CDR3 DNA: TGTGCCAGCAGCGCCGGGACAGGGGGCCGTAAATCGCATTTT

D gene: -
J gene: TRBJ2-1
V gene: TRBV7-2
clone size: -
CDR3 protein: CASSLFPAEQFF
CDR3 DNA: TGTGCCAGCAGCCTCTTTCCGGCCGAGCAGTTCTTC

D gene: -
J gene: TRBJ1-2
V gene: TRBV10-3
clone size: -
CDR3 protein: CAISESGYGYTF
CDR3 DNA: TGTGCCATCAGTGAGTCTGGTTACGGCTACACCTTC

D gene: -
J gene: TRBJ1-1
V gene: TRBV12-3/TRBV12-4
clone size: many
CDR3 protein: CASSLEIMNTEAFF
CDR3 DNA: TGTGCCAGCAGTTTAGAGATCATGAACACTGAAGCTTTCTTT